Listed below are T cell receptor beta chains from one sample, sequenced in a study of CD8+ T cells in alopecia areata. Repertoires were generated with immunoSEQ multiplex PCR, while TCRdb's copy carries only in-frame clones and drops some. The table lists about 160,000 clones, about 89% of them singletons. Sequences were derived from CD8+ T cells sorted from blood, sampled at week 0. The receptor set was obtained from a human donor with alopecia areata. Both conserved end residues are part of each CDR3. A D gene is named only where the DNA matches it firmly. The size of a clone is reported for some rows only, either as once, few or many, or as a class for expanded clones.

clone size: NA
J gene: TRBJ2-3
V gene: TRBV11-2
D gene: TRBD1
CDR3 protein: CASSSGTGGMEWQYF
CDR3 DNA: TGTGCCAGCAGCTCCGGGACAGGGGGCATGGAGTGGCAGTATTTT

clone size: NA
J gene: TRBJ2-7
V gene: TRBV5-6
D gene: NA
CDR3 protein: CASSLLLQSEQYF
CDR3 DNA: TGTGCCAGCAGCCTCCTCCTCCAGAGCGAGCAGTACTTC

clone size: NA
J gene: TRBJ2-1
V gene: TRBV5-1
D gene: NA
CDR3 protein: CASSLASYNEQFF
CDR3 DNA: TGCGCCAGCAGCTTGGCCTCCTACAATGAGCAGTTCTTC

clone size: NA
J gene: TRBJ2-4
V gene: TRBV27
D gene: TRBD2
CDR3 protein: CASSFSGNSAKNIQYF
CDR3 DNA: TGTGCCAGCAGTTTCAGCGGGAATAGTGCCAAAAACATTCAGTACTTC

clone size: NA
J gene: TRBJ1-1
V gene: TRBV25-1
D gene: NA
CDR3 protein: CASSELIGVDTEAFF
CDR3 DNA: TGTGCCAGCAGTGAATTGATAGGGGTCGACACTGAAGCTTTCTTT

clone size: NA
J gene: TRBJ1-2
V gene: TRBV5-4
D gene: NA
CDR3 protein: CASSLVGSAYGYTF
CDR3 DNA: TGTGCCAGCAGCTTGGTGGGCAGCGCCTATGGCTACACCTTC

clone size: NA
J gene: TRBJ2-1
V gene: TRBV10-3
D gene: TRBD2
CDR3 protein: CAISEPGLAPENEQFF
CDR3 DNA: TGTGCCATCAGTGAGCCGGGACTAGCGCCCGAGAATGAGCAGTTCTTC

clone size: once
J gene: TRBJ1-5
V gene: TRBV5-4
D gene: NA
CDR3 protein: CASSGGGGPAEPQHF
CDR3 DNA: TGTGCCAGCAGCGGGGGCGGGGGCCCGGCGGAGCCCCAGCATTTT

clone size: once
J gene: TRBJ1-1
V gene: TRBV2
D gene: NA
CDR3 protein: CASSDDGEGTEAFF
CDR3 DNA: TGTGCCAGCAGTGACGACGGGGAGGGCACTGAAGCTTTCTTT

clone size: once
J gene: TRBJ2-2
V gene: TRBV4-1
D gene: NA
CDR3 protein: CASSLGPAGELFF
CDR3 DNA: TGCGCCAGCAGCCTCGGACCGGCGGGGGAGCTGTTTTTT

clone size: NA
J gene: TRBJ2-3
V gene: TRBV18
D gene: NA
CDR3 protein: CASSPPVYGGGTDTQYF
CDR3 DNA: TGTGCCAGCTCACCACCGGTGTACGGCGGTGGGACAGATACGCAGTATTTT

clone size: NA
J gene: TRBJ1-2
V gene: TRBV29-1
D gene: TRBD1
CDR3 protein: CSVRGGQDGYTF
CDR3 DNA: TGCAGCGTCCGGGGGGGACAGGATGGCTACACCTTC

clone size: NA
J gene: TRBJ2-7
V gene: TRBV4-1
D gene: TRBD1
CDR3 protein: CASSQDRDRKSYEQYF
CDR3 DNA: TGCGCCAGCAGCCAAGACCGGGACAGAAAATCCTACGAGCAGTACTTC

clone size: once
J gene: TRBJ2-2
V gene: TRBV6-1
D gene: NA
CDR3 protein: CASSPLGGELFF
CDR3 DNA: TGTGCCAGCAGCCCCCTAGGTGGGGAGCTGTTTTTT

clone size: NA
J gene: TRBJ2-1
V gene: TRBV5-1
D gene: NA
CDR3 protein: CASSLGDQSYNEQFF
CDR3 DNA: TGCGCCAGCAGCTTGGGCGACCAGTCCTACAATGAGCAGTTCTTC

clone size: NA
J gene: TRBJ2-7
V gene: TRBV29-1
D gene: NA
CDR3 protein: CSVETRRLNSYEQYF
CDR3 DNA: TGCAGCGTTGAAACCAGACGGTTGAACTCCTACGAGCAGTACTTC

clone size: few
J gene: TRBJ2-1
V gene: TRBV5-1
D gene: TRBD1
CDR3 protein: CASSLRTGYYNEQFF
CDR3 DNA: TGCGCCAGCAGCTTGCGGACAGGGTATTACAATGAGCAGTTCTTC

clone size: NA
J gene: TRBJ2-1
V gene: TRBV4-1
D gene: NA
CDR3 protein: CASSQVGSPYNEQFF
CDR3 DNA: TGCGCCAGCAGCCAAGTTGGGAGCCCATACAATGAGCAGTTCTTC

clone size: NA
J gene: TRBJ2-2
V gene: TRBV7-9
D gene: TRBD2
CDR3 protein: CASSPLWRETTGELFF
CDR3 DNA: TGTGCCAGCAGCCCGCTATGGCGGGAGACCACCGGGGAGCTGTTTTTT

clone size: NA
J gene: TRBJ2-1
V gene: TRBV27
D gene: NA
CDR3 protein: CASSLLRGGGEGEQFF
CDR3 DNA: TGTGCCAGCAGTTTATTACGGGGCGGGGGCGAGGGTGAGCAGTTCTTC

clone size: NA
J gene: TRBJ2-7
V gene: TRBV6-1
D gene: NA
CDR3 protein: CASADLYEQYF
CDR3 DNA: TGTGCCAGCGCGGACCTCTACGAGCAGTACTTC

clone size: NA
J gene: TRBJ2-1
V gene: TRBV7-9
D gene: TRBD2
CDR3 protein: CASSRTSGRAGTNNEQFF
CDR3 DNA: TGTGCCAGCAGCAGGACTAGCGGGAGGGCAGGTACGAACAATGAGCAGTTCTTC

clone size: NA
J gene: TRBJ2-2
V gene: TRBV7-9
D gene: TRBD1
CDR3 protein: CASSFPQGLSTGELFF
CDR3 DNA: TGTGCCAGCAGCTTTCCACAGGGGTTATCCACCGGGGAGCTGTTTTTT

clone size: NA
J gene: TRBJ2-3
V gene: TRBV4-1
D gene: TRBD2
CDR3 protein: CASRGGTSGSTDTQYF
CDR3 DNA: TGCGCCAGCAGAGGGGGGACTAGCGGGAGCACAGATACGCAGTATTTT

clone size: NA
J gene: TRBJ1-1
V gene: TRBV29-1
D gene: NA
CDR3 protein: CSVRLLEAFF
CDR3 DNA: TGCAGCGTTCGCTTGCTCGAAGCTTTCTTT

clone size: NA
J gene: TRBJ2-7
V gene: TRBV7-6
D gene: TRBD2
CDR3 protein: CASSPRGDVRNPYEQYF
CDR3 DNA: TGTGCCAGCAGCCCCCGGGGGGATGTGCGGAACCCCTACGAGCAGTACTTC

clone size: NA
J gene: TRBJ2-7
V gene: TRBV4-1
D gene: NA
CDR3 protein: CASSQVDQGDEQYF
CDR3 DNA: TGCGCCAGCAGCCAAGTGGACCAAGGGGACGAGCAGTACTTC

clone size: NA
J gene: TRBJ1-1
V gene: TRBV10-3
D gene: TRBD1
CDR3 protein: CAIRPGQGDTEAFF
CDR3 DNA: TGTGCCATCAGACCGGGACAGGGGGACACTGAAGCTTTCTTT

clone size: NA
J gene: TRBJ2-1
V gene: TRBV7-9
D gene: NA
CDR3 protein: CASSPTINHNEQFF
CDR3 DNA: TGTGCCAGCAGCCCAACAATAAACCACAATGAGCAGTTCTTC

clone size: NA
J gene: TRBJ1-1
V gene: TRBV5-6
D gene: NA
CDR3 protein: CASSLVPGETEAFF
CDR3 DNA: TGTGCCAGCAGCTTGGTACCAGGGGAGACTGAAGCTTTCTTT

clone size: NA
J gene: TRBJ2-4
V gene: TRBV6-7
D gene: NA
CDR3 protein: CASSYFFWTAGRAKNIQYF
CDR3 DNA: TGTGCCAGCAGTTACTTTTTTTGGACAGCAGGACGAGCCAAAAACATTCAGTACTTC